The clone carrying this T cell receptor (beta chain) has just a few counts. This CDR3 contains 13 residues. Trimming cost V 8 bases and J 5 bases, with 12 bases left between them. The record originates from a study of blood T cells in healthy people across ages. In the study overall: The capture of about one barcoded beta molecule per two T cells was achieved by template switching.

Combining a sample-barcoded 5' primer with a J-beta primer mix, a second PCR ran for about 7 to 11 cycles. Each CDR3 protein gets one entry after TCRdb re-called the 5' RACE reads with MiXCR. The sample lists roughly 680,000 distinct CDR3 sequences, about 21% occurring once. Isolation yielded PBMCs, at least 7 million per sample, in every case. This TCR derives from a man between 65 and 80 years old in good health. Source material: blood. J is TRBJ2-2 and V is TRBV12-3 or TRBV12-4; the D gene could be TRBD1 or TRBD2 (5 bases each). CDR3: CASGRDGTGELFF. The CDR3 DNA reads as TGTGCCAGCGGAAGGGACGGGACCGGGGAGCTGTTTTTT.